This T cell receptor beta chain stems from a study of blood T cell repertoires in COVID-19. Libraries were prepared by immunoSEQ multiplex PCR; TCRdb keeps only in-frame clonotypes and omits some of them. The data contain about 59,000 clones, approximately 90% of them singletons. The CDR3 consists of 13 residues. V lost 6 bases to trimming and J lost 4 bases, with 12 bases between them. From germline, CDR1 is LNHDA and CDR2 SQIVND (reference sequence). Specimen: peripheral blood. The V gene is TRBV19, the J gene TRBJ1-1; possibly TRBD1 for D (5 bases). This receptor was obtained from a man aged 80 or over with acute or convalescent COVID-19. The CDR3 protein is CASRGAAGTEAFF. CDR3 nucleotides: TGTGCCAGTAGAGGGGCCGCAGGCACTGAAGCTTTCTTT.